Detailed here is one T cell receptor (beta chain). Its cognate antigen is unknown. The CDR3 sequence is 15 residues long. CDR1 is SGHDT, CDR2 YYEEEE, per germline. The V end was cut by 0 bases, the J end by 4 bases, with 11 bases between. PCR was performed using 60 Vbeta and 13 Jbeta primers. TCRdb's table, derived via immunoSEQ multiplex PCR, lists solely in-frame clones and lacks some. The repertoire holds about 92,000 clones, with 65% to 85% as singletons. The sample belongs to a study of cytomegalovirus exposure and HLA in healthy donors. Overall study context: Early on, a data release was issued that held tens of millions of unique TCRs from HLA-typed donors. Study-wide findings and caveats: The listing of roughly 160 TCR beta chains classed them as cytomegalovirus-associated. Earlier analysis looked at TCR beta V segments, and most were productive about 87% or about 30% of the time. In vitro data verified a few CMV-associated chains as specific for CMV antigens.

The sequencing sample was made of PBMCs. The receptor's source is a man aged 18 to 29 in good health and CMV-seronegative. The J gene is TRBJ2-1, the V gene TRBV5-6; TRBD2 might be the D (6 bases). The CDR3 DNA follows: TGTGCCAGCAGCTTGGGTGGAGGGGTGTACAATGAGCAGTTCTTC. It translates to CASSLGGGVYNEQFF. The full variable domain, its missing parts supplied by reference TRBV5-6 and TRBJ2-1, is DAGVTQSPTHLIKTRGQQVTLRCSPKSGHDTVSWYQQALGQGPQFIFQYYEEEERQRGNFPDRFSGHQFPNYSSELNVNALLLGDSALYLCASSLGGGVYNEQFFGPGTRLTVL.